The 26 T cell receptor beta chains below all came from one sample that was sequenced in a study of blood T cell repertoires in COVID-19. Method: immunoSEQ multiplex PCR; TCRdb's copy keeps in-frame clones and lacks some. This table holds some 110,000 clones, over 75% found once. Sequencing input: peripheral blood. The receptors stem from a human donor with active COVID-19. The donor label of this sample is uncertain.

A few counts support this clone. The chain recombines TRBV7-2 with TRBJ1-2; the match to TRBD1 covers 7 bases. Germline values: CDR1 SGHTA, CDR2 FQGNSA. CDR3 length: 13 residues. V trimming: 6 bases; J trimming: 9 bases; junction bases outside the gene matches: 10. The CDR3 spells CASRASRQGRYTF. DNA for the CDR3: TGTGCCAGCAGGGCAAGTCGACAGGGTCGCTACACCTTC.

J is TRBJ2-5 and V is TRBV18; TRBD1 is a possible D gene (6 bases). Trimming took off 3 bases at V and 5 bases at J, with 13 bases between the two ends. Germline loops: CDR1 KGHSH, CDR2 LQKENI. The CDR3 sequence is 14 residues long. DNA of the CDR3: TGTGCCAGCTCACCCACTACAGGGTCGGAGACCCAGTACTTC. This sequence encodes CASSPTTGSETQYF. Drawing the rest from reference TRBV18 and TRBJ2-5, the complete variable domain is NAGVMQNPRHLVRRRGQEARLRCSPMKGHSHVYWYRQLPEEGLKFMVYLQKENIIDESGMPKERFSAEFPKEGPSILRIQQVVRGDSAAYFCASSPTTGSETQYFGPGTRLLVL.

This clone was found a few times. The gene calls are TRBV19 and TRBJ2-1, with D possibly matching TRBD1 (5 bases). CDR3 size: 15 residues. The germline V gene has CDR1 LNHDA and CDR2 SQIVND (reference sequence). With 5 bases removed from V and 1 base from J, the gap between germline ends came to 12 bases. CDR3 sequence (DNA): TGTGCCAGTAGTCCCCAGGGTAATTCCTACAATGAGCAGTTCTTC. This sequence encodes CASSPQGNSYNEQFF.

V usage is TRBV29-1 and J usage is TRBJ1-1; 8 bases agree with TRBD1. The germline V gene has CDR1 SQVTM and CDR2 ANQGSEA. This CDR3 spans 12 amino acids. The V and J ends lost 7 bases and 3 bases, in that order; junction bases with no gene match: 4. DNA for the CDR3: TGCAGCGCCCAGGGGGCAGACACTGAAGCTTTCTTT. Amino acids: CSAQGADTEAFF.

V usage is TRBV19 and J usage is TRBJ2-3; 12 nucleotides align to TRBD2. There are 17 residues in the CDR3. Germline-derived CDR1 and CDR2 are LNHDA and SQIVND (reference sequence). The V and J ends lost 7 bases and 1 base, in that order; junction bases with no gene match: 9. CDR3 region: CASTRLAGALGTDTQYF. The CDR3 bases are TGTGCCAGTACCAGACTAGCGGGGGCCCTCGGCACAGATACGCAGTATTTT.

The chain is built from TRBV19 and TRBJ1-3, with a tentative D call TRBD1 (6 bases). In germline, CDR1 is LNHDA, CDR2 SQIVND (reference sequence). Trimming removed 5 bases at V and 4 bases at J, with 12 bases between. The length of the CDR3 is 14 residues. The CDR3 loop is CASSSGTSGNTIYF. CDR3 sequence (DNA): TGTGCCAGTAGTTCCGGGACATCAGGAAACACCATATATTTT. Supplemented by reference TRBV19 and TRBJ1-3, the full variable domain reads DGGITQSPKYLFRKEGQNVTLSCEQNLNHDAMYWYRQDPGQGLRLIYYSQIVNDFQKGDIAEGYSVSREKKESFPLTVTSAQKNPTAFYLCASSSGTSGNTIYFGEGSWLTVV.

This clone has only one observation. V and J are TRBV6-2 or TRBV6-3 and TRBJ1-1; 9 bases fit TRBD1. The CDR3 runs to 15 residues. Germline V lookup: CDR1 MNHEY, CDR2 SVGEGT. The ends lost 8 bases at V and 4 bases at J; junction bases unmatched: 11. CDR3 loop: CASGPRGQGSTEAFF. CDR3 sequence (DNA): TGTGCCAGCGGCCCGAGAGGACAGGGGAGCACTGAAGCTTTCTTT.

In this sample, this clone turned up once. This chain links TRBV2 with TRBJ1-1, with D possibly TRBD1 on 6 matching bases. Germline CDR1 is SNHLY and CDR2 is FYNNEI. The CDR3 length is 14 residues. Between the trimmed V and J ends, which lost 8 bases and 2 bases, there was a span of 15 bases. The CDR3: CASCHRDTNTEAFF. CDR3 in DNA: TGTGCCAGCTGCCACCGGGACACCAACACTGAAGCTTTCTTT.

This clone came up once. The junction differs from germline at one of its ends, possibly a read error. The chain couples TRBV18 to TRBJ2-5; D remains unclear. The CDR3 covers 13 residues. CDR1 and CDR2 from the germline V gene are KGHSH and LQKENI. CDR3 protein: CVSSPAEDKTQYF. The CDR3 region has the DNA TGTGTCAGCTCACCCGCAGAGGATAAGACCCAGTACTTC.

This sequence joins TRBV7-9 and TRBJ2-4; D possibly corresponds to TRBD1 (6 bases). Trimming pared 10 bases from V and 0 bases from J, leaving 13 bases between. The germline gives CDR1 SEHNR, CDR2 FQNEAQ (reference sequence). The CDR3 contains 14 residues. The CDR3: CATRRDIAKNIQYF. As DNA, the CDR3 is TGTGCCACCCGTAGGGACATAGCCAAAAACATTCAGTACTTC.

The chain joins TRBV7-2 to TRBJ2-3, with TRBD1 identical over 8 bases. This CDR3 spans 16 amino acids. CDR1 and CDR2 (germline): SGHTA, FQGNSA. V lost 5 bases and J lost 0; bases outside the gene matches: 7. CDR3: CASSPDRATSTDTQYF. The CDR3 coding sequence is TGTGCCAGCAGCCCGGACAGGGCAACTAGCACAGATACGCAGTATTTT.

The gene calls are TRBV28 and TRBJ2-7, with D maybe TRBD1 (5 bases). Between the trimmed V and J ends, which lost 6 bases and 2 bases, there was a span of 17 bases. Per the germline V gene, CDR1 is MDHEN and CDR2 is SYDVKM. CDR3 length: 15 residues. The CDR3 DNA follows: TGTGCCAGCAGACCTCCCTCAGGGTTCCCCTACGAGCAGTACTTC. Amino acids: CASRPPSGFPYEQYF.

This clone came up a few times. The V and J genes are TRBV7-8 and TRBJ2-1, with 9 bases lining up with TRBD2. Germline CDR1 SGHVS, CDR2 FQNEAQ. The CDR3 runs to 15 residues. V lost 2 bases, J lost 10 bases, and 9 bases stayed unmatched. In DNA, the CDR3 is TGTGCCAGCAGCTTAACGGCGGGGGGGCGTGGCGAGCAGTTCTTC. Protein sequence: CASSLTAGGRGEQFF. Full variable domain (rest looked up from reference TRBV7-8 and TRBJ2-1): GAGVSQSPRYKVAKRGQDVALRCDPISGHVSLFWYQQALGQGPEFLTYFQNEAQLDKSGLPSDRFFAERPEGSVSTLKIQRTQQEDSAVYLCASSLTAGGRGEQFFGPGTRLTVL.

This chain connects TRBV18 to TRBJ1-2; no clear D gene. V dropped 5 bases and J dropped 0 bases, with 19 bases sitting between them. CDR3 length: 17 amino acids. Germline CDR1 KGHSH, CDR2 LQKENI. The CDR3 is CASSSVGPGTSNYGYTF. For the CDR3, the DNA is TGTGCCAGCTCATCCGTAGGACCGGGAACTTCTAACTATGGCTACACCTTC.

CDR3: CASSLFGTKNIQYF. In DNA, the CDR3 is TGTGCCAGCAGCCTGTTTGGGACAAAAAACATTCAGTACTTC. The J gene is TRBJ2-4, the V gene TRBV5-6; TRBD1 might be the D (6 bases). CDR1 SGHDT and CDR2 YYEEEE come from the germline V gene. The length of the CDR3 is 14 residues. The germline V and J ends were trimmed by 4 bases and 4 bases, with 12 bases remaining between them.

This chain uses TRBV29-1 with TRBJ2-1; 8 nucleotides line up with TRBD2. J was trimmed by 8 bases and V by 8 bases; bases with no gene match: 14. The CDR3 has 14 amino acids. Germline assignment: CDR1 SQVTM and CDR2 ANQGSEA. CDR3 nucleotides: TGCAGCCTAACCCCCTCCGGGGGGGCCGATGAGCAGTTCTTC. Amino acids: CSLTPSGGADEQFF.

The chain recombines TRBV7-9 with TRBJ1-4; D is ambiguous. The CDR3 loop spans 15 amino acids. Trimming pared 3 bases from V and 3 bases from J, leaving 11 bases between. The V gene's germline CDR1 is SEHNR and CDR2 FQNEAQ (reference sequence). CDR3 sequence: CASSFPGAANEKLFF. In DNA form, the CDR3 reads TGTGCCAGCAGCTTCCCTGGTGCAGCTAATGAAAAACTGTTTTTT.

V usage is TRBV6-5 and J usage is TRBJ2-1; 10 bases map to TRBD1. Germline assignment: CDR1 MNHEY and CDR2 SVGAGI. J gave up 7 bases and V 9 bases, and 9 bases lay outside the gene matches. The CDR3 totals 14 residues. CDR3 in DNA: TGTGCCAGTCGCGGGACAGGGGAGGGAAATGAGCAGTTCTTC. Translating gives CASRGTGEGNEQFF.

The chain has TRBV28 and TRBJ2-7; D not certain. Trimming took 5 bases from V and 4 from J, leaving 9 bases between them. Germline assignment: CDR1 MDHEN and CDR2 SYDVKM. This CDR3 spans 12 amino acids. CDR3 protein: CASSPSPYEQYF. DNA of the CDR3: TGTGCCAGCAGTCCGTCCCCGTACGAGCAGTACTTC.

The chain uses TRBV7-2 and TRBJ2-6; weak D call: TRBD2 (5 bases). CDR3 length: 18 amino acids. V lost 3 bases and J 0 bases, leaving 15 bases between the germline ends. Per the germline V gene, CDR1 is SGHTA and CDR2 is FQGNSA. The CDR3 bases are TGTGCCAGCAGCTTGTTGAGGGAAAGGCACTCTGGGGCCAACGTCCTGACTTTC. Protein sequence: CASSLLRERHSGANVLTF.

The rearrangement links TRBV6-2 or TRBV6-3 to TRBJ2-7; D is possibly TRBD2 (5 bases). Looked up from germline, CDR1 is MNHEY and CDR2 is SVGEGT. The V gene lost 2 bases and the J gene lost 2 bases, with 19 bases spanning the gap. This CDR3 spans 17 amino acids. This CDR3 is CASSYDITSRQTYEQYF. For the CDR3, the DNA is TGTGCCAGCAGTTACGATATCACTAGTCGTCAAACCTACGAGCAGTACTTC.

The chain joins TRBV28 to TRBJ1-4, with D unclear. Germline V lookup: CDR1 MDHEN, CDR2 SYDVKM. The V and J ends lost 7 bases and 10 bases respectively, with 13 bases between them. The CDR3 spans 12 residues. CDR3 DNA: TGTGCCAGCAATAATCCGGGAGCAAAACTGTTTTTT. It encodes CASNNPGAKLFF.

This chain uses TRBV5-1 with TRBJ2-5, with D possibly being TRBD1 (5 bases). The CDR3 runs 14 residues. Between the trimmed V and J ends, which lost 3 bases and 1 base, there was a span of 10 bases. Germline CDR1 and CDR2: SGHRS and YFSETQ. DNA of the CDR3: TGCGCCAGCAGCTCGACAGTGACCCAAGAGACCCAGTACTTC. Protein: CASSSTVTQETQYF.

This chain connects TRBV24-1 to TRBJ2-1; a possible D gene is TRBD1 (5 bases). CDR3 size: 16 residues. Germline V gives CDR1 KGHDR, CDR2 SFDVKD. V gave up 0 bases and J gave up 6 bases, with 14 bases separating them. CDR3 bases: TGTGCCACCAGTGATTTGAGCAGGGTCAACCGCAATGAGCAGTTCTTC. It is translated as CATSDLSRVNRNEQFF.

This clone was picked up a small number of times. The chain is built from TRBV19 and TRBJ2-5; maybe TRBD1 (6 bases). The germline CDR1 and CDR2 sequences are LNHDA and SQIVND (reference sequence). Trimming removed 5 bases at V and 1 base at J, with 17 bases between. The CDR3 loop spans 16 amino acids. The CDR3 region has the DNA TGTGCCAGTAGTTCCCTCTACAGGGACCGCCAAGAGACCCAGTACTTC. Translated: CASSSLYRDRQETQYF.

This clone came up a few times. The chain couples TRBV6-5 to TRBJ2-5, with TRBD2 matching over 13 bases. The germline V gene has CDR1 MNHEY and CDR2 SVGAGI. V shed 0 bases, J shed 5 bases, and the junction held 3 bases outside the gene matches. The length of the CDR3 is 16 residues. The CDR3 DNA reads TGTGCCAGCAGTTACTCGGGACTAGCGGGGCTGGAGACCCAGTACTTC. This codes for CASSYSGLAGLETQYF.